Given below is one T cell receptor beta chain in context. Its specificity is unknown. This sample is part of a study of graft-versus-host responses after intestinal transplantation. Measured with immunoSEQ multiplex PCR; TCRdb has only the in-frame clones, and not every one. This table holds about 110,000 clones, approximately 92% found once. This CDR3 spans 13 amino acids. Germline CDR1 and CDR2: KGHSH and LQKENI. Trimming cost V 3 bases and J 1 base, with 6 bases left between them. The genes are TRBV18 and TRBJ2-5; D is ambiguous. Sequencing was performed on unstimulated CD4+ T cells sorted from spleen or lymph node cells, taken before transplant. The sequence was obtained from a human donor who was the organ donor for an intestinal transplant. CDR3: CASSPGTQETQYF. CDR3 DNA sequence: TGTGCCAGCTCACCTGGCACCCAAGAGACCCAGTACTTC. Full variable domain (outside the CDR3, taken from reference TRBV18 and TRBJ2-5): NAGVMQNPRHLVRRRGQEARLRCSPMKGHSHVYWYRQLPEEGLKFMVYLQKENIIDESGMPKERFSAEFPKEGPSILRIQQVVRGDSAAYFCASSPGTQETQYFGPGTRLLVL.